This T cell receptor beta chain comes out of a study of cytomegalovirus exposure and HLA in healthy donors. PCR used 60 Vbeta primers and 13 Jbeta primers. The table came from immunoSEQ multiplex PCR; TCRdb's copy has only in-frame clones and leaves some out. The repertoire consists of about 140,000 clones, with around 86% occurring once and the leading ten covering 2.5% to 3.5%. CDR3 size: 18 residues. Germline V gives CDR1 SGHTA, CDR2 FQGTGA. The ends lost 5 bases at V and 6 bases at J; junction bases unmatched: 14. The TCR sequence derives from a woman aged 30 to 39 in good health and CMV-seronegative. V and J are TRBV7-3 and TRBJ2-3, with 13 nucleotides matching TRBD2. The source material was PBMCs. The CDR3 nucleotides read TGTGCCAGCAGCCCGCGAGTACTAGCGGGAGGGGTGGCCGATACGCAGTATTTT. This codes for CASSPRVLAGGVADTQYF.